One and the same sample provided the 11 T cell receptor beta chains below, sequenced in a study of blood T cell repertoires in COVID-19. Method: immunoSEQ multiplex PCR; TCRdb's copy keeps in-frame clones and lacks some. The table includes some 150,000 clones, almost 90% detected once. Material for sequencing was peripheral blood. All receptors derive from a woman in her sixties or seventies with acute or convalescent COVID-19.

The sample holds a few counts of this clone. This rearrangement joins TRBV9 to TRBJ1-2; D is perhaps TRBD1 (5 bases). CDR1 SGDLS and CDR2 YYNGEE come from the germline V gene. The CDR3 has 14 amino acids. V lost 4 bases and J 7 bases, leaving 17 bases between the germline ends. CDR3 protein: CASSQNLGGFGYTF. DNA for the CDR3: TGTGCCAGCAGCCAAAACCTTGGGGGGTTTGGCTACACCTTC.

The chain joins TRBV24-1 to TRBJ2-7; TRBD1 is a possible D gene (6 bases). Trimming removed 0 bases from V and 3 bases from J, with 8 bases in between. CDR3 length: 14 amino acids. Per the germline V gene, CDR1 is KGHDR and CDR2 is SFDVKD. CDR3 nucleotide sequence: TGTGCCACCAGTGATTTGAAGACAGGCTACGAGCAGTACTTC. Its translation is CATSDLKTGYEQYF.

This sequence joins TRBV18 and TRBJ2-3, with D uncertain. This CDR3 contains 12 residues. The germline gives CDR1 KGHSH, CDR2 LQKENI. V shed 4 bases and J shed 2 bases, with 4 bases lying between them. The CDR3 spells CASSLFTDTQYF. The CDR3 coding sequence is TGTGCCAGCTCACTCTTCACAGATACGCAGTATTTT.

The V and J genes are TRBV28 and TRBJ1-2; a weak D match, TRBD1 (5 bases). Trimming took off 8 bases at V and 4 bases at J, with 14 bases between the two ends. Germline CDR1 is MDHEN and CDR2 is SYDVKM. The CDR3 is made up of 13 amino acids. The CDR3 coding sequence is TGTGCCAGCGGACAAGTTGGGCGCTATGGCTACACCTTC. Protein sequence: CASGQVGRYGYTF.

This clone was seen a few times. This chain connects TRBV5-4 to TRBJ2-3; D might be TRBD2 (5 bases). This CDR3 comprises 14 residues. Trimming removed 0 bases at V and 3 bases at J, with 8 bases between. Germline V gives CDR1 SGHNT, CDR2 YYREEE (reference sequence). CDR3 loop: CASSLGLATDTQYF. The CDR3 DNA reads TGTGCCAGCAGCTTGGGGCTAGCAACAGATACGCAGTATTTT.

The genes are TRBV5-1 and TRBJ2-6; D is unresolved. The CDR3 consists of 17 residues. Trimming pared 1 base from V and 0 bases from J, leaving 11 bases between. Germline V gives CDR1 SGHRS, CDR2 YFSETQ. The CDR3 region has the DNA TGCGCCAGCAGCTTGCCCCAGGTGAGCTCTGGGGCCAACGTCCTGACTTTC. Translating gives CASSLPQVSSGANVLTF.

The gene calls are TRBV24-1 and TRBJ1-3; D is unresolved. Trimming cost V 3 bases and J 0 bases, with 11 bases left between them. Germline V gives CDR1 KGHDR, CDR2 SFDVKD. The CDR3 spans 16 residues. CDR3 sequence reads: CATSDGLGSSGNTIYF. The CDR3 coding sequence is TGTGCCACCAGTGATGGATTAGGGAGCTCTGGAAACACCATATATTTT.

The chain uses TRBV4-2 and TRBJ1-4, with D perhaps matching TRBD1 (5 bases). Germline V lookup: CDR1 LGHNA, CDR2 YNFKEQ. Trimming pared 0 bases from V and 4 bases from J, leaving 9 bases between. The CDR3 covers 15 residues. The CDR3 loop is CASSQDRRGNEKLFF. In DNA form, the CDR3 reads TGTGCCAGCAGCCAAGATCGAAGGGGTAATGAAAAACTGTTTTTT.

This rearrangement joins TRBV7-2 to TRBJ1-2; maybe TRBD1 (5 bases). There are 15 residues in the CDR3. Germline V gene data show CDR1 as SGHTA and CDR2 as FQGNSA. V was clipped by 4 bases and J by 2 bases, with 14 bases between them. CDR3 nucleotides: TGTGCCAGCAGCTCAGCGCGGGGGGAAAACTATGGCTACACCTTC. This sequence encodes CASSSARGENYGYTF.

The V gene is TRBV30, the J gene TRBJ1-6, with D tentatively TRBD1 (5 bases). This CDR3 is built from 13 residues. Trimming shortened V by 7 bases and J by 6 bases, and 13 bases separated the two germline ends. Germline V lookup: CDR1 GTSNPN, CDR2 SVGIG (reference sequence). This CDR3 reads CASPGGSNSPLHF. CDR3 in DNA: TGTGCCTCCCCCGGGGGGAGTAATTCACCCCTCCACTTT.

The J gene is TRBJ1-4, the V gene TRBV18, with a weak D call TRBD1 (5 bases). Between the trimmed V and J ends, which lost 6 bases and 6 bases, there was a span of 14 bases. Germline CDR1 is KGHSH and CDR2 is LQKENI. The CDR3 is 14 amino acids. CDR3 sequence reads: CASSYQGGDEKLFF. In DNA, the CDR3 is TGTGCCAGCTCGTATCAGGGCGGTGATGAAAAACTGTTTTTT.